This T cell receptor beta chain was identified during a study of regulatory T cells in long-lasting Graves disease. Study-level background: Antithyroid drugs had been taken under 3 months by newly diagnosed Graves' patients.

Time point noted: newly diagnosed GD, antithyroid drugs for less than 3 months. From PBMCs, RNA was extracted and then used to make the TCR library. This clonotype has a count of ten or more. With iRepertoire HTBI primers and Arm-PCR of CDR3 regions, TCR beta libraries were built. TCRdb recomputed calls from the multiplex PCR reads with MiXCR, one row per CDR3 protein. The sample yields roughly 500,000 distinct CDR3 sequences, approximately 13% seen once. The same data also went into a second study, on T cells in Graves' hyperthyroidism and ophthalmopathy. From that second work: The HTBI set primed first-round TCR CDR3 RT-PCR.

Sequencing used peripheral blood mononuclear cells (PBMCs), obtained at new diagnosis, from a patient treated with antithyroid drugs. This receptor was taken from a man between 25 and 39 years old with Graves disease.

The CDR3 spells CASSRGEQYF. CDR3 nucleotides: TGTGCCAGCAGCCGGGGGGAGCAGTACTTC. The genes are TRBV2 and TRBJ2-7, with D possibly being TRBD2 (6 bases). The CDR3 spans 10 residues. Germline CDR1 SNHLY, CDR2 FYNNEI. Trimming stripped 6 bases from V and 7 bases from J, with 7 bases between. The variable domain in full, with the rest retrieved from reference TRBV2 and TRBJ2-7, is EPEVTQTPSHQVTQMGQEVILRCVPISNHLYFYWYRQILGQKVEFLVSFYNNEISEKSEIFDDQFSVERPDGSNFTLKIRSTKLEDSAMYFCASSRGEQYFGPGTRLTVT.